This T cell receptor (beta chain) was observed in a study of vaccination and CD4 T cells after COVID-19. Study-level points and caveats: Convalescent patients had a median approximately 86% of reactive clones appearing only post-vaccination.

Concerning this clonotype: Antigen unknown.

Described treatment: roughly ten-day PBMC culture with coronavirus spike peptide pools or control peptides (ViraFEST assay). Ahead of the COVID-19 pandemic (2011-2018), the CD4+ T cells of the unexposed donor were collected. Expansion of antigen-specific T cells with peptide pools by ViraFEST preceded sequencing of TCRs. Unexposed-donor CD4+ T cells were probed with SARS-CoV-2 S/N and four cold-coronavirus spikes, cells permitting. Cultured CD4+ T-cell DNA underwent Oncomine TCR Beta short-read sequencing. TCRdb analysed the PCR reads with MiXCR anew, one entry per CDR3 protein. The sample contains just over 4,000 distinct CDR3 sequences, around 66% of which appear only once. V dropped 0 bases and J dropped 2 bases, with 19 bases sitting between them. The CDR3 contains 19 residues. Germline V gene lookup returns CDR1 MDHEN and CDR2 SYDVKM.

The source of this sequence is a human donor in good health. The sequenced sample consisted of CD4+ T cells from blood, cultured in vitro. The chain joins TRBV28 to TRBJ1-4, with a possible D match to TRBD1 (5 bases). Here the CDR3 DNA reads TGTGCCAGCAGTTTATGGGCGGGGAGGGGTGGCGCTACTAATGAAAAACTGTTTTTT. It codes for CASSLWAGRGGATNEKLFF.